This T cell receptor beta chain was retrieved from a study of naive and memory T cell subsets. Two oligonucleotides, mixed equimolar, formed the beta constant-region primer covering TRBC1 and TRBC2. Four rounds of PCR amplified the ligated cDNA using nested alpha and beta constant-region primers plus SP2. Using its own MiXCR run on the UMI-ligation and nested PCR reads, TCRdb lists one record per CDR3 protein. The sample consists of 95,000 to 150,000 distinct CDR3 sequences, roughly 36% of them appearing once. Trimming removed 6 bases from V and 2 bases from J, with 11 bases in between. The CDR3 extends over 13 amino acids. Germline lookup yields CDR1 MNHEY and CDR2 SMNVEV (reference sequence).

This rearrangement joins TRBV27 to TRBJ2-7, with unresolved D. The sample comprised central memory CD4+ T cells from blood. The clonotype was recovered from a human donor in good health. CDR3 sequence (DNA): TGTGCCAGCAGCGGTTTAGCTACCTACGAGCAGTACTTC. It yields the protein CASSGLATYEQYF.